This TCR beta chain comes out of a study of Ad26.COV2.S vaccination and SARS-CoV-2 variants (dated by TCRdb to the early 2020s). With respect to the entire study: Vaccine-arm donors came from COV1001, a multicentre, randomized, double-blind, placebo-controlled phase I-IIa trial of Ad26.COV2.S in healthy adults. TCRbeta repertoire sequencing served as the tool for gauging how specific and how broad the SARS-CoV-2-reactive T cell receptors were following Ad26.COV2.S vaccination. Ad26.COV2.S was given intramuscularly at 5x10^10 or 1x10^11 viral particles, as a single shot or as two shots 56 days apart. Throughout the experiments and outcome assessment, investigators stayed blinded to trial group allocation. Trial participants were randomized into five groups of five, in which low-dose or high-dose Ad26.COV2.S was given once or twice, or placebo was given on both occasions. A total of 32 samples were included in the TCR-sequenced set, comprising around 19 Ad26.COV2.S vaccine recipients, 5 placebo recipients and 8 SARS-CoV-2 convalescent individuals.

Regarding this clone: The target of this receptor is not known. Base qualities are not at hand, and no much larger clone is one base apart.

Spanning cysteine to phenylalanine, the CDR3 consists of 14 amino acids. The entry retains the CDR3 DNA only, 42 bases that are in frame from base 1. Looking up the germline V gene yields CDR1 SGHDT and CDR2 YYEEEE. Trimming removed 4 bases from V and 4 bases from J; the gene matches leave 5 bases unexplained. Sample treatment or condition, as interpreted from the label and publication: approximately 18 received Ad26.COV2.S at low or high dose, single or two shots; about 5 received placebo; per-sample allocation not given. Repertoires of vaccine and placebo recipients were sequenced from samples taken on day 63 after the first injection. Between 29 July and 7 August 2020, Cohort 1b enrolled fewer than 30 adults aged 18-55 years at one site in Boston, USA. Ad26.COV2.S was a replication-incompetent adenovirus type 26 vector expressing a prefusion-stabilized SARS-CoV-2 spike protein from the original Wuhan strain.

TCRbeta CDR3 regions were sequenced with the immunoSEQ Assay. After extraction, genomic DNA underwent amplification by bias-controlled multiplex PCR, followed by high-throughput sequencing. In the paper's pipeline: To quantify the absolute abundance of every unique TCRbeta CDR3 region, sequences were collapsed and filtered. T cell fraction was estimated by normalization of TCRbeta template counts to usable DNA, with usable DNA being measured through amplification of reference genes present in all nucleated cells. Repertoire TCRs were annotated as SARS-CoV-2-specific when V gene, CDR3 amino acid sequence and J gene were exactly matched to a known reactive TCR set. The reference SARS-CoV-2 TCR set came from MIRA and was filtered for enrichment in COVID-19-positive ImmuneCODE repertoires, removing public or cross-reactive TCRs. Based on the MIRA antigens, annotated TCRs were further analysed at the level of specific ORF or position within ORF. Breadth was defined as the number of annotated unique rearrangements divided by the total number of unique productive rearrangements, and depth was defined as the summed frequency of the annotated unique rearrangements. Two-sided Wilcoxon rank-sum tests were applied when comparing TCR breadth between groups. In its TCRdb copy, this immuneACCESS table keeps in-frame sequences only and misses some clones. Where compared with another copy, unresolved V genes explain less than half of these, and the others have no known cause. V and J calls and clone size are those listed in that table; D and trimming were worked out from the DNA. Within this sample are around 400,000 clones, with about 88% of them counted one time only. The top ten hold 1.5% to 2% of the sample.

Results the study describes overall, beyond this receptor: The authors noted that the TCR breadth and depth analyses may have underestimated total T cell responses. Compared with placebo recipients, Ad26.COV2.S recipients showed higher spike-specific TCR breadth (P = 0.0014). The study was not powered for comparison of responses between vaccine doses or regimens. Non-spike TCR breadth was comparable between vaccine and placebo recipients, consistent with the vaccine containing only spike. After vaccination, substantial breadth of spike-specific CD8+ and CD4+ T cell responses was reported.

The clonotype was recovered from a person between 18 and 60 years old who received the Ad26.COV2.S COVID-19 vaccine or a placebo. Recombination connected TRBV5-6 to TRBJ2-5; TRBD1 fits 9 bases in the junction. Sequenced material: peripheral blood, taken in a trial of Ad26.COV2.S vaccine versus placebo. In nucleotide form, the sequence is TGTGCCAGCAGCCGGGACAGGGTCGTAGAGACCCAGTACTTC. It is translated as CASSRDRVVETQYF. The entire variable domain, with the stretches around the CDR3 drawn from the reference TRBV5-6 and TRBJ2-5 proteins, is DAGVTQSPTHLIKTRGQQVTLRCSPKSGHDTVSWYQQALGQGPQFIFQYYEEEERQRGNFPDRFSGHQFPNYSSELNVNALLLGDSALYLCASSRDRVVETQYFGPGTRLLVL.